The rows below give T cell receptor beta chains drawn from one sample of a study of blood T cell repertoires in COVID-19. This table comes from immunoSEQ multiplex PCR, and its TCRdb copy is limited to in-frame clones, with some not included. The data hold roughly 200,000 clones, with under 80% observed a single time. Sequenced input: peripheral blood. The receptors were gathered from a man aged 45-65 years who had recovered from COVID-19. Each CDR3 is given with its conserved first and last residue. D genes are given only for firm matches.

.	TRBV7-9	TRBJ2-7	TGTGCCAGCAGCCAACCAGGTCCCTACGAGCAGTACTTC	CASSQPGPYEQYF
TRBD1	TRBV18	TRBJ2-2	TGTGCCAGCTCACCATCTCTGTCCGGGACAGGGTACGCCGGGGAGCTGTTTTTT	CASSPSLSGTGYAGELFF
TRBD1	TRBV11-2	TRBJ2-7	TGTGCCAGCAGCTCCAGACAGGGAACGGGCGAGCAGTACTTC	CASSSRQGTGEQYF
TRBD2	TRBV6-2/TRBV6-3	TRBJ2-2	TGTGCCAGCAGCAATGCGGGGGTTTCCGGGGAGCTGTTTTTT	CASSNAGVSGELFF
.	TRBV6-6	TRBJ2-7	TGTGCCAGCAGTTACTCCCCAACGGGAAGGCACGAGCAGTACTTC	CASSYSPTGRHEQYF
.	TRBV6-1	TRBJ1-2	TGTGCCAGCAGTGAAGTGAGGGACTATGGCTACACCTTC	CASSEVRDYGYTF
.	TRBV19	TRBJ2-3	TGTGCCAGTAGTATGTACAGGGAGAGCACAGATACGCAGTATTTT	CASSMYRESTDTQYF
.	TRBV3-1/TRBV3-2	TRBJ1-2	TGTGCCAGCAGCCAAGATCCGGGAAGGGCCACCTATGGCTACACCTTC	CASSQDPGRATYGYTF
TRBD1	TRBV23-1	TRBJ1-5	TGCGCCAGCAGTCAATTTTGGGACAGCGATTTTTATAGCAATCAGCCCCAGCATTTT	CASSQFWDSDFYSNQPQHF
.	TRBV28	TRBJ2-7	TGTGCCAGCATTACGCTGCGGGGAATGAACCCCTACGAGCAGTACTTC	CASITLRGMNPYEQYF
.	TRBV6-5	TRBJ2-2	TGTGCCAGCAAGTACCTCGGGGAGAACACCGGGGAGCTGTTTTTT	CASKYLGENTGELFF
TRBD2	TRBV19	TRBJ2-1	TGTGCCAGTAGTATAGGTGTTGTGGGGACTAGCTCTGTACCCCTCAATGAGCAGTTCTTC	CASSIGVVGTSSVPLNEQFF
.	TRBV2	TRBJ2-6	TGTGCCAGCTGCACAGGACCAACTGGGGCCAACGTCCTGACTTTC	CASCTGPTGANVLTF
.	TRBV30	TRBJ1-1	TGTGCCTGGAAGCATGAGTCAGGGTGGACTGAAGCTTTCTTT	CAWKHESGWTEAFF
.	TRBV4-3	TRBJ2-7	TGCGCCAGCAGCCAAGATCTCCAGCCAGGTGTGGGCTACGAGCAGTACTTC	CASSQDLQPGVGYEQYF
.	TRBV25-1	TRBJ2-7	TGTGCCAGCAGTGAGACGGACAGATTCCTAACCTACGAGCAGTACTTC	CASSETDRFLTYEQYF
.	TRBV29-1	TRBJ1-1	TGCAGCGGACAGGCAATTATGAACACTGAAGCTTTCTTT	CSGQAIMNTEAFF
TRBD1	TRBV6-5	TRBJ1-1	TGTGCCAGCGAGGGGGCATCCGAAGCTTTCTTT	CASEGASEAFF
.	TRBV5-8	TRBJ1-1	TGTGCCAGCAGCCGGGGGGGTAGTACTGAAGCTTTCTTT	CASSRGGSTEAFF
.	TRBV29-1	TRBJ2-3	TGCAGCGTTCGACTAGGGAGGGGGGAGGCAGATACGCAGTATTTT	CSVRLGRGEADTQYF
.	TRBV18	TRBJ1-2	TGTGCCAGCTCACCGGCAGGGGCTAACTATGGCTACACCTTC	CASSPAGANYGYTF
.	TRBV28	TRBJ2-3	TGTGCCAGCAGCCCGCCAGGGTTTAGGGTAGATACGCAGTATTTT	CASSPPGFRVDTQYF